The sequence of this T cell receptor beta chain was determined in a study of OX40 agonist ivuxolimab in advanced cancers. Regarding this clone: Antigen: not known.

The investigators sampled blood at baseline, at cycle 4 day 1, and at cycle 7 day 1. The data were produced by immunoSEQ multiplex PCR, yet TCRdb's version contains in-frame clones alone and is incomplete. This repertoire shows 25,000 to 40,000 clones, about nine tenths found once; its top ten account for about 4.3%. Study-wide points: Expanded peripheral T-cell antigen specificity went undetermined.

The receptor comes from an adult with an advanced solid tumor such as melanoma, head and neck, liver or kidney cancer. The sample in question was CD4+ or CD8+ T cells sorted from blood, obtained in a trial of the OX40 agonist ivuxolimab.

CDR3 protein: CASSVSSGRVYEQYF. The DNA of the CDR3 is TGTGCCAGCAGTGTCTCTAGCGGGAGGGTTTACGAGCAGTACTTC. The chain recombines TRBV27 with TRBJ2-7; 12 bases are shared with TRBD2. Germline V gene sequence: CDR1 MNHEY, CDR2 SMNVEV (reference sequence). The CDR3 consists of 15 residues. The J segment lost 4 bases and the V segment lost 5 bases, leaving 6 bases of the junction unmatched.